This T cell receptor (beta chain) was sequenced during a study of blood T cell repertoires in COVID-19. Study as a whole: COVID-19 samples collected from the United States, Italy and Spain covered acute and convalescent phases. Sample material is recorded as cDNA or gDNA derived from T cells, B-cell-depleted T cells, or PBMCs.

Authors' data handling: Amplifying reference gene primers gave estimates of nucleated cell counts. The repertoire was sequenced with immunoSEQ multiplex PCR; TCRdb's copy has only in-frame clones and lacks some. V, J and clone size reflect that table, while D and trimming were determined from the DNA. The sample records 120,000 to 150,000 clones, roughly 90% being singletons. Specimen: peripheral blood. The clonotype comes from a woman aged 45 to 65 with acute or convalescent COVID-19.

CDR3: CASSLLLAGANVLTF. CDR3 sequence (DNA): TGTGCCAGCAGCCTCTTACTGGCTGGGGCCAACGTCCTGACTTTC. This sequence joins TRBV5-4 and TRBJ2-6, with unresolved D. Trimming removed 4 bases from V and 2 bases from J, with 10 bases in between. This CDR3 comprises 15 residues. The germline V gene encodes CDR1 SGHNT and CDR2 YYREEE (reference sequence).